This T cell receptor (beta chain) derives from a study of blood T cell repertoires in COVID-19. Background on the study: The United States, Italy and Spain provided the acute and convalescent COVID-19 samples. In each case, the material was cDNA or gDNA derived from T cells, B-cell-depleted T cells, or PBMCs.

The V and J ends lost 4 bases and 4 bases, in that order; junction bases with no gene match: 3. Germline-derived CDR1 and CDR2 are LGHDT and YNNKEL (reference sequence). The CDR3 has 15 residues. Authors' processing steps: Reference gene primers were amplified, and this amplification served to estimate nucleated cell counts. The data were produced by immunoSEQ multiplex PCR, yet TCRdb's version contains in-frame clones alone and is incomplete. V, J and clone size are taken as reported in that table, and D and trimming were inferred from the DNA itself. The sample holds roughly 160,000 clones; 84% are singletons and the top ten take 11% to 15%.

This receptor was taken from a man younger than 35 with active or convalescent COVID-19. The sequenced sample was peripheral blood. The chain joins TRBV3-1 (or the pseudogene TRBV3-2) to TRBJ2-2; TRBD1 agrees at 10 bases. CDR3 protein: CASSPRDRGTGELFF. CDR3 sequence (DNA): TGTGCCAGCAGCCCCCGGGACAGGGGCACCGGGGAGCTGTTTTTT.